Following are 30 T cell receptor beta chains from one sample sequenced in a study of blood T cell repertoires in COVID-19. TCRdb's copy holds only in-frame clones and misses some; the assay was immunoSEQ multiplex PCR. The sample includes roughly 250,000 clones, about 89% of them seen just once. Specimen: PBMCs or T cells enriched from blood (not recorded which). The receptors here all came from a woman aged 18-30 years who had recovered from COVID-19.

This clone was counted once. The chain recombines TRBV2 with TRBJ2-7; 8 bases fit TRBD1. The length of the CDR3 is 14 residues. Germline values: CDR1 SNHLY, CDR2 FYNNEI. The V segment lost 10 bases and the J segment 2 bases; nucleotides outside the gene matches: 10. CDR3 region: CATQRQGAAYEQYF. CDR3 sequence (DNA): TGTGCCACCCAGAGGCAGGGGGCCGCCTACGAGCAGTACTTC.

DNA of the CDR3: TGTGCCAGCAGCAGACAGATCACCGGGGAGCTGTTTTTT. Amino acids: CASSRQITGELFF. V is TRBV3-1 (or the pseudogene TRBV3-2) and J is TRBJ2-2, with a weak D call TRBD1 (5 bases). The CDR3 totals 13 residues. Germline lookup yields CDR1 LGHDT and CDR2 YNNKEL (reference sequence). V was clipped by 5 bases and J by 4 bases, with 8 bases between them.

The chain joins TRBV5-1 to TRBJ2-3; 15 nucleotides align to TRBD2. The J segment lost 4 bases and the V segment lost 3 bases, leaving 6 bases of the junction unmatched. This CDR3 is built from 17 residues. CDR1 SGHRS and CDR2 YFSETQ come from the germline V gene. CDR3 sequence: CASSYGTSGRSSDTQYF. The DNA for the CDR3 is TGCGCCAGCAGCTACGGGACTAGCGGGAGGAGCTCAGATACGCAGTATTTT. Together with reference TRBV5-1 and TRBJ2-3, the CDR3 gives the full variable domain: KAGVTQTPRYLIKTRGQQVTLSCSPISGHRSVSWYQQTPGQGLQFLFEYFSETQRNKGNFPGRFSGRQFSNSRSEMNVSTLELGDSALYLCASSYGTSGRSSDTQYFGPGTRLTVL.

To note about this clone: The same CDR3 also results from other DNA sequences found in this sample. This sequence joins TRBV19 and TRBJ1-2; the match to TRBD1 covers 7 bases. The CDR3 is 13 residues long. Looked up from germline, CDR1 is LNHDA and CDR2 is SQIVND (reference sequence). V lost 4 bases to trimming and J lost 5 bases; unmatched junction nucleotides: 4. The CDR3 is CASSRTGPYGYTF. The CDR3 DNA is TGTGCCAGTAGTAGGACAGGCCCTTATGGCTACACCTTC.

The chain has TRBV10-3 and TRBJ1-1; D ambiguous. V dropped 6 bases and J dropped 5 bases, with 16 bases sitting between them. The germline V gene has CDR1 ENHRY and CDR2 SYGVKD. The CDR3 contains 14 residues. The CDR3 reads CAISFGVVGTEAFF. The DNA for the CDR3 is TGTGCCATCAGCTTCGGGGTAGTAGGTACTGAAGCTTTCTTT.

This chain links TRBV28 with TRBJ1-1, with no clear D. The CDR3 sequence is 12 residues long. Looked up from germline, CDR1 is MDHEN and CDR2 is SYDVKM. V lost 5 bases, J lost 12 bases, and 16 bases lay in between. The CDR3, as DNA: TGTGCCAGCAGTCCCTACAAGGGCGGGCCTTTCTTT. Its translation: CASSPYKGGPFF.

CDR3 DNA: TGTGCCAGCAGAATAGAGAAGGGGGCGACGTTCTTC. Amino acids: CASRIEKGATFF. V is TRBV2 and J is TRBJ2-1; 7 positions agree with TRBD1. The trim removed 6 bases at V and 15 bases at J, leaving 11 bases unmatched. The germline gives CDR1 SNHLY, CDR2 FYNNEI. This CDR3 has 12 amino acids.

CDR3: CATSLGAQGYTF. Written as DNA, the CDR3 is TGTGCCACCAGTCTGGGGGCGCAAGGCTACACCTTC. V is TRBV24-1 and J is TRBJ1-2; D possibly corresponds to TRBD1 (6 bases). The V end lost 6 bases, the J end lost 8 bases, and 12 bases lay between the germline ends. The CDR3 is 12 residues long. Germline lookup yields CDR1 KGHDR and CDR2 SFDVKD.

This chain connects TRBV28 to TRBJ1-3; D remains ambiguous. Germline V gene sequence: CDR1 MDHEN, CDR2 SYDVKM. CDR3 size: 16 residues. Trimming shortened V by 5 bases and J by 1 base, and 15 bases separated the two germline ends. CDR3 sequence reads: CASSPPPPGSGNTIYF. DNA for the CDR3: TGTGCCAGCAGTCCTCCCCCTCCAGGATCTGGAAACACCATATATTTT.

The chain couples TRBV7-9 to TRBJ2-7, with TRBD1 matching 11 bases. CDR1 SEHNR and CDR2 FQNEAQ come from the germline V gene (reference sequence). Trimming removed 6 bases from V and 5 bases from J; junction bases left unmatched: 9. There are 15 residues in the CDR3. CDR3 region: CASRSHGQGANEQYF. CDR3 DNA sequence: TGTGCCAGCAGGTCGCATGGACAGGGGGCAAACGAGCAGTACTTC.

This sequence joins TRBV28 and TRBJ2-6; possibly TRBD2 for D (5 bases). The germline V gene has CDR1 MDHEN and CDR2 SYDVKM. This CDR3 contains 16 residues. Trimming cost V 5 bases and J 2 bases, with 13 bases left between them. Written as DNA, the CDR3 is TGTGCCAGCAGTCCGCCTGGTAGCGCTGGGGCCAACGTCCTGACTTTC. It is translated as CASSPPGSAGANVLTF.

V usage is TRBV3-1 (or the pseudogene TRBV3-2) and J usage is TRBJ1-1; D not resolved. V shed 4 bases and J shed 1 base, with 7 bases lying between them. Germline V lookup: CDR1 LGHDT, CDR2 YNNKEL (reference sequence). The CDR3 consists of 13 residues. CDR3 sequence (DNA): TGTGCCAGCAGCCGGGCCCCGAACACTGAAGCTTTCTTT. As protein: CASSRAPNTEAFF.

The chain recombines TRBV6-4 with TRBJ2-5; TRBD2 agrees at 11 bases. Germline V gene data show CDR1 as MRHNA and CDR2 as SNTAGT. This CDR3 is built from 15 residues. J gave up 2 bases and V 5 bases, and 4 bases lay outside the gene matches. DNA for the CDR3: TGTGCCAGCAGTAAGACTAGCGGGGATCAAGAGACCCAGTACTTC. Translation: CASSKTSGDQETQYF.

For this clone: The sample carries other DNA sequences with the same CDR3. The chain employs TRBV18 and TRBJ2-5; 7 bases fit TRBD1. V shed 4 bases and J 2 bases; nucleotides not matched to a gene: 1. CDR3 length equals 13 residues. Germline lookup yields CDR1 KGHSH and CDR2 LQKENI. Written as DNA, the CDR3 is TGTGCCAGCTCACGGGGACAGCAAGAGACCCAGTACTTC. Translating gives CASSRGQQETQYF.

This clone was found a few times. This sample also contains other DNA sequences that code for the same CDR3. The chain is built from TRBV5-1 and TRBJ2-7; 9 bases map to TRBD2. Per germline, CDR1 SGHRS and CDR2 YFSETQ. Trimming at V came to 0 bases and at J to 4 bases, leaving 5 bases not matched to a gene. The CDR3 is made up of 15 amino acids. The CDR3 bases are TGCGCCAGCAGCTTGGTTAGCGGGAGTTCGTACGAGCAGTACTTC. Its translation is CASSLVSGSSYEQYF.

The rearrangement links TRBV7-8 to TRBJ1-4, with TRBD1 as a possible D gene (6 bases). V dropped 2 bases and J dropped 7 bases, with 11 bases sitting between them. This CDR3 spans 14 amino acids. Per germline, CDR1 SGHVS and CDR2 FQNEAQ. CDR3 nucleotide sequence: TGTGCCAGCAGCTTATCGGGGGGGCGTGAAAAACTGTTTTTT. It encodes CASSLSGGREKLFF.

The chain employs TRBV3-1 (or the pseudogene TRBV3-2) and TRBJ1-5; perhaps TRBD1 as D (6 bases). Germline V gives CDR1 LGHDT, CDR2 YNNKEL (reference sequence). The CDR3 is made up of 14 amino acids. Trimming removed 9 bases from V and 6 bases from J, with 18 bases in between. The CDR3, as DNA: TGTGCCAGGCTAGACAGGTCCACAGTTCAGCCCCAGCATTTT. Translation: CARLDRSTVQPQHF.

This clone was picked up a small number of times. The rearrangement uses TRBV5-1 and TRBJ1-1; D is possibly TRBD1 (5 bases). This CDR3 spans 14 amino acids. Trimming took 1 base from V and 5 from J, leaving 12 bases between them. From germline, CDR1 is SGHRS and CDR2 YFSETQ. CDR3 sequence (DNA): TGCGCCAGCAGCTTGACCGGGGGAGAAACTGAAGCTTTCTTT. Protein product: CASSLTGGETEAFF. Supplemented by reference TRBV5-1 and TRBJ1-1, the full variable domain reads KAGVTQTPRYLIKTRGQQVTLSCSPISGHRSVSWYQQTPGQGLQFLFEYFSETQRNKGNFPGRFSGRQFSNSRSEMNVSTLELGDSALYLCASSLTGGETEAFFGQGTRLTVV.

This chain links TRBV19 with TRBJ1-5; TRBD1 aligns across 7 bases. The junction had 3 bases not matched to a gene; V was cut back by 3 bases and J by 1 base. The CDR3 totals 15 residues. Germline V gene lookup returns CDR1 LNHDA and CDR2 SQIVND (reference sequence). DNA of the CDR3: TGTGCCAGTAGTATCGGGACAGTCAGCAATCAGCCCCAGCATTTT. It yields the protein CASSIGTVSNQPQHF.

The rearrangement links TRBV15 to TRBJ1-4; possibly TRBD1 for D (5 bases). CDR1 LNHNV and CDR2 YYDKDF come from the germline V gene (reference sequence). The CDR3 loop spans 15 amino acids. V was trimmed by 2 bases and J by 4 bases, leaving 11 bases between them. The CDR3 coding sequence is TGTGCCACCAGCAGACCCGGGGGTTTTAATGAAAAACTGTTTTTT. Residues: CATSRPGGFNEKLFF.

This clone was observed a single time. V gene TRBV28 combines with J gene TRBJ2-7; 8 bases fit TRBD2. The CDR3 covers 14 residues. The germline CDR1 and CDR2 sequences are MDHEN and SYDVKM. The V gene end was trimmed by 4 bases and the J gene end by 0 bases; junction bases not matched to a gene: 2. This chain's CDR3 is CASSSSGSSYEQYF. The CDR3 nucleotides read TGTGCCAGCAGTTCGAGCGGGAGCTCCTACGAGCAGTACTTC.

The CDR3 region has the DNA TGTGCCAGCAGCACGGGACTAGCGGCAGATACGCAGTATTTT. This encodes CASSTGLAADTQYF. The gene calls are TRBV27 and TRBJ2-3; 11 bases match TRBD2. There are 14 residues in the CDR3. Trimming took 6 bases from V and 4 from J; bases not matched to a gene: 3. Germline CDR1 MNHEY, CDR2 SMNVEV (reference sequence).

The J gene is TRBJ1-2, the V gene TRBV5-1; D not resolved. Trimming shortened V by 0 bases and J by 5 bases, and 8 bases separated the two germline ends. Germline lookup yields CDR1 SGHRS and CDR2 YFSETQ. The CDR3 runs 13 residues. CDR3 sequence reads: CASSLDERYGYTF. The CDR3 coding sequence is TGCGCCAGCAGCTTGGATGAGAGGTATGGCTACACCTTC.

The DNA for the CDR3 is TGTGCCAGCAGCCCGACAGGCATGGTGCCACTGTTTTTT. It codes for CASSPTGMVPLFF. This chain joins TRBV27 and TRBJ1-4; weak D call: TRBD1 (6 bases). The CDR3 runs to 13 residues. CDR1 MNHEY and CDR2 SMNVEV come from the germline V gene (reference sequence). Trimming shortened V by 6 bases and J by 13 bases, and 18 bases separated the two germline ends.

The rearrangement links TRBV11-2 to TRBJ2-3; TRBD2 matches 10 bases. V lost 3 bases, J lost 4 bases, and 7 bases stayed unmatched. Looked up from germline, CDR1 is SGHAT and CDR2 is FQNNGV. The CDR3 spans 16 residues. CDR3 coding DNA: TGTGCCAGCAGCTTCTCAGCGGGGGGGCCGGCAGATACGCAGTATTTT. Translation: CASSFSAGGPADTQYF.

The rearrangement joins TRBV5-1 to TRBJ1-2, with D uncertain. V lost 0 bases to trimming and J lost 6 bases, with 21 bases between them. Germline V gives CDR1 SGHRS, CDR2 YFSETQ. The length of the CDR3 is 17 residues. This CDR3 reads CASSLGGLSVGPDGYTF. CDR3 in DNA: TGCGCCAGCAGCTTGGGAGGACTATCTGTCGGGCCGGATGGCTACACCTTC.

V is TRBV3-1 (or the pseudogene TRBV3-2) and J is TRBJ1-2, with TRBD1 matching 7 bases. CDR3 size: 14 residues. Germline V lookup: CDR1 LGHDT, CDR2 YNNKEL (reference sequence). V lost 4 bases and J lost 4; bases outside the gene matches: 6. The CDR3 reads CASSRDRASYGYTF. For the CDR3, the DNA is TGTGCCAGCAGCCGCGACAGGGCTAGCTATGGCTACACCTTC.

V usage is TRBV27 and J usage is TRBJ1-2; a possible D gene is TRBD1 (5 bases). Trimming cost V 0 bases and J 5 bases, with 13 bases left between them. CDR1 is MNHEY, CDR2 SMNVEV, per germline (reference sequence). This CDR3 spans 15 amino acids. The CDR3 region is CASSLSSGSLYGYTF. For the CDR3, the DNA is TGTGCCAGCAGTTTATCTTCAGGGTCTCTTTATGGCTACACCTTC.

J is TRBJ1-6 and V is TRBV5-4; D ambiguous. Looked up from germline, CDR1 is SGHNT and CDR2 is YYREEE (reference sequence). There are 14 residues in the CDR3. The ends were cut back, 2 bases at V and 8 bases at J, with 11 bases in the middle. CDR3 nucleotide sequence: TGTGCCAGCAGCTTTCGGACTGATGATTCACCCCTCCACTTT. Amino acid sequence: CASSFRTDDSPLHF.

J is TRBJ1-3 and V is TRBV11-2; D remains unclear. Trimming left V 7 bases short and J 0 bases short, with 13 bases between. The CDR3 runs 15 residues. Germline values: CDR1 SGHAT, CDR2 FQNNGV. The CDR3 spells CASTITSHSGNTIYF. DNA for the CDR3: TGTGCCAGCACCATTACGAGCCACTCTGGAAACACCATATATTTT.